The T cell receptor beta chain described here comes from a study of T cells in Graves' hyperthyroidism and ophthalmopathy. At least ten counts were recorded for this clonotype. Over 18 months, lack of ophthalmopathy progression marked Graves' hyperthyroidism as stable. The diagnostic basis comprised clinical symptoms, serum thyroxine and TRAb, thyroid ultrasound and orbital computed tomography. Amplified TCR beta CDR3 regions derived from RNA transcripts. In the first-round RT-PCR of the TCR CDR3, the HTBI primer set was used. TCRdb re-called the multiplex PCR reads with MiXCR, one entry per CDR3 protein. The data contain under 400,000 distinct CDR3 sequences, roughly a fifth of them singletons. The sequenced material came from blood. The receptor's source is a woman between 45 and 60 years old with Graves' hyperthyroidism.

The CDR3, as DNA: TGTGCCAGCAGTCATACAGGGAGCTCCTACGAGCAGTACTTC. Encoded protein: CASSHTGSSYEQYF. The chain has TRBV6-1 and TRBJ2-7, with D tentatively TRBD1 (6 bases). V lost 5 bases, J lost 0 bases, and 11 bases lay in between. The CDR3 loop spans 14 amino acids. Germline values: CDR1 MNHNS, CDR2 SASEGT.